This TCR beta chain derives from a study of identical twins. General study findings and limits: Models, which agreed with sharing between unrelated individuals, nonetheless underestimated the out-of-frame TCR alpha sharing seen in monozygotic twins.

The table lists this clonotype with a few counts. Its antigen is unidentified. The CDR3 runs to 15 residues. V was clipped by 1 base and J by 2 bases, with 10 bases between them. Germline V gene lookup returns CDR1 SGHTA and CDR2 FQGNSA. Using its own MiXCR run on the 5' RACE reads, TCRdb lists one record per CDR3 protein. The table includes around 500,000 distinct CDR3 sequences, 11% to 15% detected once. These records were also assigned to another study, of yellow fever vaccine responses in identical twins.

The specimen sequenced was CD4+ T cells sorted from blood. The clonotype originates from a woman in her late teens or twenties in good health. V is TRBV7-2 and J is TRBJ2-3, with no clear D. The CDR3 is CASSLGATLTDTQYF. The CDR3 DNA follows: TGTGCCAGCAGCTTAGGCGCCACCCTCACAGATACGCAGTATTTT.